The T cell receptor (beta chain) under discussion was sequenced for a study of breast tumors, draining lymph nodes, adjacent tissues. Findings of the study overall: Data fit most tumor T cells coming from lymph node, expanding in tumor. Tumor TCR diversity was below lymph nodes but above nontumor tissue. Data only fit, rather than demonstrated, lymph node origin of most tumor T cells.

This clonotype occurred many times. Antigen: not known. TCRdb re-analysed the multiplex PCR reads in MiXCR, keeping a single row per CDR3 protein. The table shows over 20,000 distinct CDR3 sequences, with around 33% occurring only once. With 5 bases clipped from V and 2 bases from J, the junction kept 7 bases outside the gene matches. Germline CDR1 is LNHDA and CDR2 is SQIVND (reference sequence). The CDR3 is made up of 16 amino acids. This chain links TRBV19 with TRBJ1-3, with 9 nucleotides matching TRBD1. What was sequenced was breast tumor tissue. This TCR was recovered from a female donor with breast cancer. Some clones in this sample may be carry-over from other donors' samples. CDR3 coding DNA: TGTGCCAGTAGTCCCACGAGACAGGGGGCTGGAAACACCATATATTTT. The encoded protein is CASSPTRQGAGNTIYF.